One and the same sample provided the 19 T cell receptor beta chains below, sequenced in a study of T cell clonotyping in hematopoietic cell transplantation. Clones were read by immunoSEQ multiplex PCR, and TCRdb kept only the in-frame ones, dropping some. The data contain about 5,700 clones, about 80% of them singletons. The sample here was PBMCs, taken 100 days after allogeneic stem cell transplant. The receptors here all came from a male patient aged 50 to 59 who had an allogeneic stem cell transplant from an unrelated donor, so the T cells may come from the graft donor. Some clones in this sample may be carry-over from other donors' samples.

This rearrangement joins TRBV25-1 to TRBJ2-5, with 9 bases lining up with TRBD2. Looked up from germline, CDR1 is MGHDK and CDR2 is SYGVNS. The CDR3 has 14 amino acids. The ends lost 6 bases at V and 5 bases at J; junction bases unmatched: 7. CDR3 in amino acids: CASRPSGESETQYF. The CDR3 nucleotides are TGTGCCAGCAGACCTAGCGGGGAATCGGAGACCCAGTACTTC. The full variable domain, its missing parts supplied by reference TRBV25-1 and TRBJ2-5, is EADIYQTPRYLVIGTGKKITLECSQTMGHDKMYWYQQDPGMELHLIHYSYGVNSTEKGDLSSESTVSRIRTEHFPLTLESARPSHTSQYLCASRPSGESETQYFGPGTRLLVL.

V is TRBV28 and J is TRBJ1-2; 7 nucleotides match TRBD1. The CDR3 is 13 residues long. With V trimmed by 6 bases and J by 5 bases, 6 bases remained unmatched. The germline V gene encodes CDR1 MDHEN and CDR2 SYDVKM. CDR3 nucleotide sequence: TGTGCCAGCAGCTCGGGACAGCTGTATGGCTACACCTTC. Its translation is CASSSGQLYGYTF.

This chain links TRBV28 with TRBJ1-1, with TRBD1 identical over 7 bases. From germline, CDR1 is MDHEN and CDR2 SYDVKM. The CDR3 has 14 residues. The trim removed 6 bases at V and 7 bases at J, leaving 11 bases unmatched. The CDR3 DNA reads TGTGCCAGCAGAAAATCCGGGACAGTGTATGAAGCTTTCTTT. As protein: CASRKSGTVYEAFF.

This clone was found a few times. The CDR3 DNA sequence: TGCAGTGCTCAGGACGGCCTGGCGGCTTTCTTT. Translating gives CSAQDGLAAFF. This chain connects TRBV20-1 to TRBJ1-1; D is unclear. The CDR3 sequence is 11 residues long. The germline V gene has CDR1 DFQATT and CDR2 SNEGSKA (reference sequence). With 5 bases removed from V and 11 bases from J, the gap between germline ends came to 15 bases.

The gene calls are TRBV2 and TRBJ1-2; D not certain. Germline loops: CDR1 SNHLY, CDR2 FYNNEI. Trimming took off 4 bases at V and 4 bases at J, with 7 bases between the two ends. The CDR3 length is 12 residues. CDR3 nucleotide sequence: TGTGCCAGCAGTGTGGGGATCTATGGCTACACCTTC. Translated: CASSVGIYGYTF.

The V gene is TRBV28, the J gene TRBJ1-2, with 7 positions matching TRBD1. The germline CDR1 and CDR2 sequences are MDHEN and SYDVKM. The CDR3 length is 15 residues. V lost 2 bases and J lost 4; bases outside the gene matches: 7. CDR3 in DNA: TGTGCCAGCAGTTTAGGAGGACAGGCTACCTATGGCTACACCTTC. Its protein is CASSLGGQATYGYTF.

The chain employs TRBV2 and TRBJ2-5; 11 bases map to TRBD2. Looked up from germline, CDR1 is SNHLY and CDR2 is FYNNEI. The trim removed 4 bases at V and 1 base at J, leaving 2 bases unmatched. This CDR3 is 15 amino acids long. The CDR3 spells CASSGLAGTQETQYF. CDR3 nucleotides: TGTGCCAGCAGTGGACTAGCGGGGACCCAAGAGACCCAGTACTTC.

The V and J genes are TRBV10-3 and TRBJ1-5; tentatively, D is TRBD1 (5 bases). This CDR3 region has 16 residues. Deletions cut 10 bases from V and 1 base from J, with 20 bases between. Germline assignment: CDR1 ENHRY and CDR2 SYGVKD. This CDR3 is CATHPGQQESNQPQHF. The CDR3 coding sequence is TGTGCCACCCATCCGGGGCAGCAAGAAAGCAATCAGCCCCAGCATTTT.

This clone appeared a few times. This chain links TRBV6-1 with TRBJ1-5; tentatively, D is TRBD1 (5 bases). CDR3 size: 15 residues. V was trimmed by 0 bases and J by 7 bases, leaving 13 bases between them. CDR1 and CDR2 from the germline V gene are MNHNS and SASEGT. The CDR3, as DNA: TGTGCCAGCAGTGAAGCAGGGAGGGGTGGACAGCCCCAGCATTTT. Protein sequence: CASSEAGRGGQPQHF.

The chain links TRBV7-9 to TRBJ2-3, with D hard to call. From germline, CDR1 is SEHNR and CDR2 FQNEAQ (reference sequence). CDR3 size: 14 residues. Trimming took 2 bases from V and 0 from J, leaving 6 bases between them. CDR3 residues: CASSLSPSTDTQYF. The CDR3 DNA reads TGTGCCAGCAGCTTATCCCCCAGCACAGATACGCAGTATTTT.

V and J are TRBV19 and TRBJ1-6, with D possibly TRBD1 on 6 matching bases. Trimming removed 6 bases from V and 7 bases from J, with 19 bases in between. In germline, CDR1 is LNHDA, CDR2 SQIVND (reference sequence). This CDR3 comprises 16 residues. Here the CDR3 reads CASRTPRTALNSPLHF. As DNA, the CDR3 is TGTGCCAGTAGGACCCCGAGGACAGCCCTCAATTCACCCCTCCACTTT.

This rearrangement joins TRBV9 to TRBJ2-7; 8 nucleotides match TRBD1. J gave up 3 bases and V 0 bases, and 5 bases lay outside the gene matches. Germline-derived CDR1 and CDR2 are SGDLS and YYNGEE. The CDR3 totals 15 residues. In nucleotides, the CDR3 is TGTGCCAGCAGCGTAGGTCAGGGGGCGAGCTACGAGCAGTACTTC. It specifies CASSVGQGASYEQYF. Full variable domain (remainder filled in from reference TRBV9 and TRBJ2-7): DSGVTQTPKHLITATGQRVTLRCSPRSGDLSVYWYQQSLDQGLQFLIQYYNGEERAKGNILERFSAQQFPDLHSELNLSSLELGDSALYFCASSVGQGASYEQYFGPGTRLTVT.

This rearrangement joins TRBV14 to TRBJ2-3; 10 nucleotides align to TRBD2. This CDR3 has 16 residues. Per germline, CDR1 SGHDN and CDR2 FVKESK. V dropped 5 bases and J dropped 7; count of bases not matched to a gene: 12. The CDR3 reads CASSYRTSGGRNTQYF. CDR3 sequence (DNA): TGTGCCAGCAGCTACCGGACTAGCGGAGGGAGGAATACGCAGTATTTT.

A few counts support this clone. The junction differs from germline at one of its ends, possibly a read error. The CDR3: CASSLLGLAF. CDR3 nucleotide sequence: TGTGCCAGCAGCTTGTTGGGACTAGCGTTC. The chain has TRBV5-4 and TRBJ2-4, with 10 nucleotides matching TRBD2. Germline CDR1 and CDR2: SGHNT and YYREEE (reference sequence). There are 10 residues in the CDR3.

The chain carries TRBV28 and TRBJ1-5, with D possibly TRBD1 on 5 matching bases. Germline CDR1 reads MDHEN; CDR2 reads SYDVKM. Deletions cut 8 bases from V and 3 bases from J, with 17 bases between. The CDR3 covers 15 residues. The DNA for the CDR3 is TGTGCCAGCGCACTGATCGGGGGTAACAATCAGCCCCAGCATTTT. It is translated as CASALIGGNNQPQHF.

This clone occurred a few times. The genes are TRBV19 and TRBJ1-1; 8 bases align to TRBD1. Germline V CDR1 and CDR2: LNHDA, SQIVND (reference sequence). V dropped 7 bases and J dropped 3; count of bases not matched to a gene: 13. The CDR3 contains 16 residues. The CDR3 loop reads CASTRGSGGAYTEAFF. The DNA of the CDR3 is TGTGCCAGTACCCGAGGGTCAGGGGGCGCTTACACTGAAGCTTTCTTT.

CDR3 loop: CAWGRQSHTEAFF. CDR3 DNA: TGTGCCTGGGGGAGACAGTCCCACACTGAAGCTTTCTTT. The chain employs TRBV30 and TRBJ1-1; maybe TRBD1 (5 bases). The V gene's germline CDR1 is GTSNPN and CDR2 SVGIG (reference sequence). CDR3 size: 13 residues. Trimming removed 5 bases from V and 3 bases from J, with 13 bases in between.

V is TRBV30 and J is TRBJ1-1, with D unresolved. V lost 3 bases, J lost 10 bases, and 12 bases lay in between. CDR3 length: 11 residues. CDR1 is GTSNPN, CDR2 SVGIG, per germline (reference sequence). The CDR3 is CAWRSGLSAFF. DNA of the CDR3: TGTGCCTGGAGGTCGGGTTTATCAGCTTTCTTT. Supplemented by reference TRBV30 and TRBJ1-1, the full variable domain reads SQTIHQWPATLVQPVGSPLSLECTVEGTSNPNLYWYRQAAGRGLQLLFYSVGIGQISSEVPQNLSASRPQDRQFILSSKKLLLSDSGFYLCAWRSGLSAFFGQGTRLTVV.

The V and J genes are TRBV30 and TRBJ2-2, with TRBD2 as a possible D gene (6 bases). Deletions cut 6 bases from V and 1 base from J, with 9 bases between. The CDR3 is made up of 13 amino acids. CDR1 is GTSNPN, CDR2 SVGIG, per germline (reference sequence). The CDR3 DNA is TGTGCCTGCTCCGGGAGGAACACCGGGGAGCTGTTTTTT. This codes for CACSGRNTGELFF.